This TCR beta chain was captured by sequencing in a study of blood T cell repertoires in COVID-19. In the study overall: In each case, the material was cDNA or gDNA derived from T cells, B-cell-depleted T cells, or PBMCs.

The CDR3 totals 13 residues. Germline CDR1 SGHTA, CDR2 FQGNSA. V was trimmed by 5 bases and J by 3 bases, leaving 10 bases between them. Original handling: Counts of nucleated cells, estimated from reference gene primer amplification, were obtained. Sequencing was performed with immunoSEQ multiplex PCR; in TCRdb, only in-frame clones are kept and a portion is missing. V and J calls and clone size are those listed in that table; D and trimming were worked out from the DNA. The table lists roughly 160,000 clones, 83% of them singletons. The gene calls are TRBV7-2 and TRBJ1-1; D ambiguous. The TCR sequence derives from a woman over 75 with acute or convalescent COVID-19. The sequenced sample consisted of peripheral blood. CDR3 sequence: CASSTYVYTEAFF. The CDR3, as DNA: TGTGCCAGCAGCACTTACGTCTACACTGAAGCTTTCTTT.